These 15 T cell receptor beta chains were sequenced from one sample in a study of shared T cell receptors in the human thymus. Method: immunoSEQ multiplex PCR; TCRdb's copy keeps in-frame clones and lacks some. Counted here are around 730,000 clones, over 75% occurring once; the ten biggest clones make up roughly 0.01%. The sample was also reused in another study, on human thymus T cells.

The sequencing sample was made of thymocytes. The receptors derive from a girl under three years old with a congenital heart defect.

The gene calls are TRBV19 and TRBJ1-2, with D possibly being TRBD1 (5 bases). The germline CDR1 and CDR2 sequences are LNHDA and SQIVND (reference sequence). Trimming took 3 bases from V and 4 from J, leaving 12 bases between them. This CDR3 comprises 14 residues. The CDR3 spells CASSMSAGVYGYTF. In DNA, the CDR3 is TGTGCCAGTAGTATGAGTGCGGGGGTCTATGGCTACACCTTC. The complete variable domain, with remaining parts taken from reference TRBV19 and TRBJ1-2, reads DGGITQSPKYLFRKEGQNVTLSCEQNLNHDAMYWYRQDPGQGLRLIYYSQIVNDFQKGDIAEGYSVSREKKESFPLTVTSAQKNPTAFYLCASSMSAGVYGYTFGSGTRLTVV.

This chain joins TRBV7-2 and TRBJ1-2; 10 bases match TRBD1. The ends lost 2 bases at V and 4 bases at J; junction bases unmatched: 10. Germline CDR1 and CDR2: SGHTA and FQGNSA. This CDR3 is 17 amino acids long. Here the CDR3 reads CASSLFFGDRGVYGYTF. Written as DNA, the CDR3 is TGTGCCAGCAGCTTATTTTTTGGGGACAGGGGTGTCTATGGCTACACCTTC.

There are a few counts of this clone. The rearrangement links TRBV6-4 to TRBJ2-1; D is uncertain. The V gene's germline CDR1 is MRHNA and CDR2 SNTAGT. Trimming removed 3 bases at V and 15 bases at J, with 18 bases between. This CDR3 region has 13 residues. Here the CDR3 reads CASSEGGSHRRFF. CDR3 bases: TGTGCCAGCAGTGAAGGCGGATCCCACCGACGGTTCTTC.

This clone was seen a few times. The J gene is TRBJ2-2, the V gene TRBV4-3, with D tentatively TRBD2 (6 bases). V was shortened by 4 bases and J by 0 bases, with 15 bases between the two germline ends. Germline V gives CDR1 LGHNA, CDR2 YSLEER. The CDR3 runs 17 residues. Here the CDR3 reads CASSPTTEGTNTGELFF. CDR3 nucleotides: TGCGCCAGCAGCCCAACAACGGAGGGGACGAACACCGGGGAGCTGTTTTTT.

This chain joins TRBV4-2 and TRBJ2-3, with 10 bases lining up with TRBD2. The CDR3 extends over 19 amino acids. The V segment lost 0 bases and the J segment 1 base; nucleotides outside the gene matches: 10. Germline V lookup: CDR1 LGHNA, CDR2 YNFKEQ. The DNA of the CDR3 is TGTGCCAGCAGCCAAGATTATTTCGCAGGGACTAGCGGCACAGATACGCAGTATTTT. Protein: CASSQDYFAGTSGTDTQYF.

This clone has a single count. This chain connects TRBV19 to TRBJ2-7, with D unresolved. V was cut by 3 bases and J by 0 bases, with 24 bases left in between. The CDR3 has 19 amino acids. CDR1 and CDR2 (germline): LNHDA, SQIVND (reference sequence). The CDR3 sequence is CASSIGPASPRQGSYEQYF. The CDR3 DNA sequence: TGTGCCAGTAGTATTGGCCCCGCCAGCCCCCGACAAGGCTCCTACGAGCAGTACTTC. The whole variable domain, remainder taken from reference TRBV19 and TRBJ2-7, is DGGITQSPKYLFRKEGQNVTLSCEQNLNHDAMYWYRQDPGQGLRLIYYSQIVNDFQKGDIAEGYSVSREKKESFPLTVTSAQKNPTAFYLCASSIGPASPRQGSYEQYFGPGTRLTVT.

The genes are TRBV28 and TRBJ2-7; perhaps TRBD1 as D (5 bases). Germline CDR1 and CDR2: MDHEN and SYDVKM. The CDR3 spans 12 residues. The V gene lost 4 bases and the J gene lost 6 bases, with 10 bases spanning the gap. Written as DNA, the CDR3 is TGTGCCAGCAGTTCAGACAGCACCGAGCAGTACTTC. Encoded protein: CASSSDSTEQYF.

V gene TRBV15 combines with J gene TRBJ2-7; TRBD1 matches at 8 bases. J lost 5 bases, V lost 5 bases, and 14 bases had no gene match. Per the germline V gene, CDR1 is LNHNV and CDR2 is YYDKDF (reference sequence). This CDR3 is built from 16 residues. The CDR3 nucleotides read TGTGCCACCAGCCCCATTCCGGGACAGGTCCCCCACGAGCAGTACTTC. Translation: CATSPIPGQVPHEQYF.

V gene TRBV7-8 combines with J gene TRBJ2-5, with 11 bases lining up with TRBD2. Germline CDR1 is SGHVS and CDR2 is FQNEAQ. V trimming: 2 bases; J trimming: 4 bases; junction bases outside the gene matches: 6. The CDR3 covers 16 residues. The CDR3 region has the DNA TGTGCCAGCAGCTTAATGCCTACTAGCGGGGGAGAGACCCAGTACTTC. This codes for CASSLMPTSGGETQYF.

The chain recombines TRBV28 with TRBJ2-5; a weak D match, TRBD1 (5 bases). Deletions cut 5 bases from V and 2 bases from J, with 15 bases between. CDR3 size: 15 residues. Germline CDR1 MDHEN, CDR2 SYDVKM. CDR3 sequence reads: CASSMGPRKQETQYF. The CDR3 region has the DNA TGTGCCAGCAGTATGGGGCCCCGAAAGCAAGAGACCCAGTACTTC.

This clone was counted once. The chain recombines TRBV29-1 with TRBJ2-5, with D possibly matching TRBD1 (5 bases). V lost 5 bases to trimming and J lost 3 bases, with 16 bases between them. This CDR3 comprises 14 residues. Germline CDR1 and CDR2: SQVTM and ANQGSEA. The CDR3 here is CSVQISQGKETQYF. DNA of the CDR3: TGCAGCGTTCAGATTAGTCAGGGCAAAGAGACCCAGTACTTC.

The chain employs TRBV19 and TRBJ1-2, with D unclear. V lost 6 bases and J 6 bases, leaving 11 bases between the germline ends. Germline loops: CDR1 LNHDA, CDR2 SQIVND (reference sequence). This CDR3 is built from 12 residues. The CDR3 loop reads CASSGGKNGYTF. The CDR3 bases are TGTGCCAGTAGCGGCGGGAAAAATGGCTACACCTTC. Filled out from reference TRBV19 and TRBJ1-2, the complete variable domain reads DGGITQSPKYLFRKEGQNVTLSCEQNLNHDAMYWYRQDPGQGLRLIYYSQIVNDFQKGDIAEGYSVSREKKESFPLTVTSAQKNPTAFYLCASSGGKNGYTFGSGTRLTVV.

J is TRBJ1-4 and V is TRBV11-2; D ambiguous. The CDR3 consists of 14 residues. V lost 4 bases and J 4 bases, leaving 10 bases between the germline ends. CDR1 is SGHAT, CDR2 FQNNGV, per germline. The CDR3 region has the DNA TGTGCCAGCAGCTCTCTAATGTGTAATGAAAAACTGTTTTTT. Amino acids: CASSSLMCNEKLFF.

This clone has just one count. The chain has TRBV9 and TRBJ2-1; 9 nucleotides align to TRBD2. The CDR3 consists of 17 residues. Germline loops: CDR1 SGDLS, CDR2 YYNGEE. The V gene end was trimmed by 0 bases and the J gene end by 6 bases; junction bases not matched to a gene: 10. The DNA of the CDR3 is TGTGCCAGCAGCGTAGGTAGTGGGGGACTAGCCCTCAATGAGCAGTTCTTC. Translating it yields CASSVGSGGLALNEQFF.

This clone was picked up one time. The genes are TRBV6-4 and TRBJ2-3; maybe TRBD2 (6 bases). This CDR3 spans 14 amino acids. The V gene's germline CDR1 is MRHNA and CDR2 SNTAGT. Trimming pared 5 bases from V and 4 bases from J, leaving 13 bases between. This CDR3 reads CASSPSARADTQYF. The DNA for the CDR3 is TGTGCCAGCAGTCCTAGCGCGAGAGCAGATACGCAGTATTTT.